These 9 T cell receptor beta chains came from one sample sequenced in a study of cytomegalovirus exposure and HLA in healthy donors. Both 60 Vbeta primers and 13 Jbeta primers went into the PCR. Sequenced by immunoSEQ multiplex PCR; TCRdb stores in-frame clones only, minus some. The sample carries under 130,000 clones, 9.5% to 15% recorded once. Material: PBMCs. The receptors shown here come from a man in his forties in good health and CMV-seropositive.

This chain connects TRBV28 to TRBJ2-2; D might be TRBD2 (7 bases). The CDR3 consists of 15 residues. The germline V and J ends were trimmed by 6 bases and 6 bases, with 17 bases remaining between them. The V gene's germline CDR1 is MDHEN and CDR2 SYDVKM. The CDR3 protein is CASRLRGGGAGELFF. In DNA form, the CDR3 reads TGTGCCAGCAGGCTCCGGGGCGGGGGCGCCGGGGAGCTGTTTTTT.

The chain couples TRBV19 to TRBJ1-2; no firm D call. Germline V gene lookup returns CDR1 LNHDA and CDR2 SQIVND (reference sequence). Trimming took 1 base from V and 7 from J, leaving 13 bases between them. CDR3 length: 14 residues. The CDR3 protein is CASSIGSGYGGYTF. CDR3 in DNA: TGTGCCAGTAGTATAGGATCCGGGTATGGTGGCTACACCTTC.

CDR3 sequence: CASSQHGQGRETQYF. CDR3 in DNA: TGTGCCAGCAGCCAACATGGACAGGGAAGGGAGACCCAGTACTTC. This chain joins TRBV7-6 and TRBJ2-5; 8 bases line up with TRBD1. V lost 5 bases and J lost 5; bases outside the gene matches: 10. Germline CDR1 is SGHVS and CDR2 is FNYEAQ. CDR3 length: 15 residues.

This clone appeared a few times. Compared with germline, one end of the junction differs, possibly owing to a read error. CDR3 region: CASSIEGQGERTF. The CDR3 coding sequence is TGTGCCAGTAGTATAGAGGGTCAGGGGGAACGTACCTTT. The chain joins TRBV19 to TRBJ1-1, with 7 nucleotides matching TRBD1. The CDR3 consists of 13 residues. Germline V CDR1 and CDR2: LNHDA, SQIVND (reference sequence).

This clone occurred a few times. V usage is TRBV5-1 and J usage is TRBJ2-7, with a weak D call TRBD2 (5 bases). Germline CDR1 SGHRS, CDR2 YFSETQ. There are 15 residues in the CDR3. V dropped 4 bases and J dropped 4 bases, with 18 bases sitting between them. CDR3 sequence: CASSPWTDLAYEQYF. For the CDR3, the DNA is TGCGCCAGCAGCCCGTGGACCGATCTAGCTTACGAGCAGTACTTC.

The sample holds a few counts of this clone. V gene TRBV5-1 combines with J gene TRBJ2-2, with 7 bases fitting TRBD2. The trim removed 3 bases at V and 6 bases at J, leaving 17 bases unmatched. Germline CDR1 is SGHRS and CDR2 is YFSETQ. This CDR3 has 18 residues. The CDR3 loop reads CASSSAHGTNSLPGELFF. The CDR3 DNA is TGCGCCAGCAGCTCAGCCCACGGGACTAACTCCCTACCCGGGGAGCTGTTTTTT.

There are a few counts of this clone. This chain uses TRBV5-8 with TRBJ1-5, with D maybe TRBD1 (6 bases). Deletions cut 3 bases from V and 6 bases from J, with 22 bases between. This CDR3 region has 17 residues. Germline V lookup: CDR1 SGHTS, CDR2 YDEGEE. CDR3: CASSSADSLSPGQPQHF. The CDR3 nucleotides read TGTGCCAGCAGCTCCGCGGACAGTCTATCTCCAGGTCAGCCCCAGCATTTT.

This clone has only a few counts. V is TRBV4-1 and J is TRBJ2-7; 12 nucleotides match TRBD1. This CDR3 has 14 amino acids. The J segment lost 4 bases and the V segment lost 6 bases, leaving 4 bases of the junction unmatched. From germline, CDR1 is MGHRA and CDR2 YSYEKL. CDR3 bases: TGCGCCAGCAGTCGGGACAGGGGGCGATACGAGCAGTACTTC. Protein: CASSRDRGRYEQYF.

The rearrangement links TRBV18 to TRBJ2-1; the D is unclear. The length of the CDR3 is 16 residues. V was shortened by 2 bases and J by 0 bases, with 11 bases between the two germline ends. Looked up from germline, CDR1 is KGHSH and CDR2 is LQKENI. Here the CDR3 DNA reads TGTGCCAGCTCACCATCCTTCTTGAGCTCCTACAATGAGCAGTTCTTC. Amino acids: CASSPSFLSSYNEQFF.